This entry concerns a single TCR beta chain. The data belong to a study of T cell changes during pregnancy in multiple sclerosis. Germline values: CDR1 SGHRS, CDR2 YFSETQ. The CDR3 consists of 15 residues. With 3 bases clipped from V and 4 bases from J, the junction kept 7 bases outside the gene matches. TCRdb keeps only in-frame clones here, not all; method: immunoSEQ multiplex PCR. Among tens of thousands of clones listed, approximately 90% were seen once. The starting material was CD4+ T cells from peripheral blood mononuclear cells, obtained in the first trimester of pregnancy. The receptor was derived from a female donor in good health, enrolled as a control in a pregnancy study. This rearrangement joins TRBV5-1 to TRBJ1-2, with 9 bases lining up with TRBD1. The CDR3 DNA follows: TGCGCCAGCAGCTCCCCGGACAGGGGAGGCTATGGCTACACCTTC. Residues: CASSSPDRGGYGYTF.